This T cell receptor beta chain appears in the sequencing data of a study of T-cell memory formation after mild COVID-19. TCRdb passed the 5' RACE reads through MiXCR, listing each CDR3 protein once. Among under 550,000 distinct CDR3 sequences listed, approximately 18% were seen once. This clonotype has only a few counts. The specimen was PBMCs or a T cell subset sorted from them (not recorded which). The origin of this receptor is an adult woman who had mild COVID-19 (a few samples of this study predate the infection). Cell type and time point are not known.

The DNA of the CDR3 is TGTGCCAGCAGCCCACCGAACTACTACGAGCAGTACTTC. Translated: CASSPPNYYEQYF. V gene TRBV7-9 combines with J gene TRBJ2-7; D uncertain. The CDR3 runs 13 residues. V was pared by 5 bases and J by 3 bases, with 11 bases between. Germline V gives CDR1 SEHNR, CDR2 FQNEAQ (reference sequence).